This T cell receptor beta chain originates from a study of brain T cells in children with intractable seizures. General study points: Only CDR3 sequence similarity suggested viral specificity, without known HCMV serostatus. Pre-surgery blood may have been undersampled, hiding some clones.

Some clones are missing from TCRdb's copy, which holds only in-frame ones; the method was immunoSEQ multiplex PCR. Of approximately 330,000 clones listed, more than 85% are singletons. As to time point: blood from clinic visit 5 months post-surgery; TSC patient then seizure free. The sequenced cases were selected for having the highest brain T cell transcript signatures. Before surgery, patients took at least one anti-epileptic drug. A remark on this clone: The antigen is unknown.

From germline, CDR1 is SGDLS and CDR2 YYNGEE. The CDR3 sequence is 16 residues long. Trimming took off 4 bases at V and 2 bases at J, with 18 bases between the two ends. This sequence was found in a boy in the first two years of life with tuberous sclerosis and intractable seizures. This rearrangement joins TRBV9 to TRBJ2-5, with D maybe TRBD1 (6 bases). Sequencing was performed on peripheral blood, taken less than 6 months after surgery. CDR3: CASSHSTGTKQETQYF. CDR3 nucleotides: TGTGCCAGCAGCCATTCTACAGGGACCAAACAAGAGACCCAGTACTTC.